This passage covers 2 T cell receptor beta chains from one sample sequenced in a study of beta chain features in type 1 diabetes. The investigators reverse transcribed all of the isolated RNA, so they sequenced expressed TCRB transcripts. The repertoire was sequenced with immunoSEQ multiplex PCR; TCRdb's copy has only in-frame clones and lacks some. Among under 400,000 clones listed, about 18% were seen once. Sequencing was carried out using naive CD4+ T cells from blood. All receptors come from a woman younger than 35 in good health.

This clone has just a few counts. The V and J genes are TRBV7-2 and TRBJ2-7, with 8 bases fitting TRBD1. Germline V gene sequence: CDR1 SGHTA, CDR2 FQGNSA. V lost 3 bases to trimming and J lost 5 bases; unmatched junction nucleotides: 6. The CDR3 runs to 14 residues. The CDR3 reads CASSFAQGGDEQYF. The CDR3 DNA reads as TGTGCCAGCAGCTTTGCACAGGGGGGCGACGAGCAGTACTTC.

This clone has just a few counts. The J gene is TRBJ1-6, the V gene TRBV7-2, with 7 bases that match TRBD1. The CDR3 extends over 14 amino acids. Trimming at V came to 3 bases and at J to 13 bases, leaving 9 bases not matched to a gene. CDR1 and CDR2 (germline): SGHTA, FQGNSA. CDR3 bases: TGTGCCAGCAGCTTGCTACAGGGGTCCCGGCCCCTCCACTTT. Translated, it gives CASSLLQGSRPLHF. The full variable domain, completed using reference TRBV7-2 and TRBJ1-6, is GAGVSQSPSNKVTEKGKDVELRCDPISGHTALYWYRQSLGQGLEFLIYFQGNSAPDKSGLPSDRFSAERTGGSVSTLTIQRTQQEDSAVYLCASSLLQGSRPLHFGNGTRLTVT.